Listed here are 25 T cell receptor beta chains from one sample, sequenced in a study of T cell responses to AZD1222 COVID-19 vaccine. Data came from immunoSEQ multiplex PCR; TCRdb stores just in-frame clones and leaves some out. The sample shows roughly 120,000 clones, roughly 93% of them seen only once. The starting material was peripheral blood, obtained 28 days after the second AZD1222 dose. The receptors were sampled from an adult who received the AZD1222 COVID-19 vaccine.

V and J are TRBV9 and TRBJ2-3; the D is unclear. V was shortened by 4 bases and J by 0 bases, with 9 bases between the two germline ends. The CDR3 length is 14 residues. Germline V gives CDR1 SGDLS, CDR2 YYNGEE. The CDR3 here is CASSTLPSTDTQYF. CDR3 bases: TGTGCCAGCAGCACCCTGCCAAGCACAGATACGCAGTATTTT.

The CDR3 sequence is CASTPTGISNQPQHF. The CDR3 DNA follows: TGTGCCAGCACTCCGACAGGGATTAGCAATCAGCCCCAGCATTTT. This chain uses TRBV6-5 with TRBJ1-5; TRBD1 matches at 7 bases. J lost 0 bases, V lost 7 bases, and 6 bases had no gene match. The CDR3 covers 15 residues. Germline assignment: CDR1 MNHEY and CDR2 SVGAGI.

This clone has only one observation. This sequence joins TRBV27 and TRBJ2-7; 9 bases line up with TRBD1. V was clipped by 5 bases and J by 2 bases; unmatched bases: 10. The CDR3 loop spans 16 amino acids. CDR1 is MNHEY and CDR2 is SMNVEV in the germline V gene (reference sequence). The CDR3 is CASSNTGTGFAYEQYF. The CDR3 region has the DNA TGTGCCAGCAGTAATACCGGGACAGGGTTCGCCTACGAGCAGTACTTC.

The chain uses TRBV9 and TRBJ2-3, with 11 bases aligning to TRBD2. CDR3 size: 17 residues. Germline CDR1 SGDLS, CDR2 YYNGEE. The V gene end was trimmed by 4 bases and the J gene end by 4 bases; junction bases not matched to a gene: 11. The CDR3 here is CASSPPGIAGGPDTQYF. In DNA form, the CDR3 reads TGTGCCAGCAGCCCCCCTGGTATAGCGGGAGGGCCAGATACGCAGTATTTT.

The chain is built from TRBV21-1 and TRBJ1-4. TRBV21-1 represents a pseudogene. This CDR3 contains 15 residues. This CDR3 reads CASSKGGATNEKLFF. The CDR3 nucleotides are TGTGCCAGCAGCAAGGGGGGTGCAACTAATGAAAAACTGTTTTTT.

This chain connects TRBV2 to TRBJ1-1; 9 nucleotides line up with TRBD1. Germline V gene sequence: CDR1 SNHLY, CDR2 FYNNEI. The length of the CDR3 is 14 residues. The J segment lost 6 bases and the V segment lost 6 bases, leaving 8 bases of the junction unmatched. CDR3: CASSTNGQGSEAFF. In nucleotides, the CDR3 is TGTGCCAGCAGCACGAACGGACAGGGGTCTGAAGCTTTCTTT.

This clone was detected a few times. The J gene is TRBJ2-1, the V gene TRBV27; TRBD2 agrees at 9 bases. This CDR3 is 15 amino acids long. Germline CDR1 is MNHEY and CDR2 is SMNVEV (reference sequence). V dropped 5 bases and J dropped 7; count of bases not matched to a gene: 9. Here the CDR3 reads CASSPPVAGENEQFF. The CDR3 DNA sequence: TGTGCCAGCAGTCCTCCTGTAGCGGGAGAGAATGAGCAGTTCTTC.

The CDR3, as DNA: TGTGCCAGCTCATCCATCACGGCTAGCGGAAACTACGAGCAGTACTTC. It encodes CASSSITASGNYEQYF. The chain carries TRBV18 and TRBJ2-7; 7 positions agree with TRBD2. The V gene end was trimmed by 5 bases and the J gene end by 3 bases; junction bases not matched to a gene: 13. The CDR3 is 16 residues long. Per germline, CDR1 KGHSH and CDR2 LQKENI.

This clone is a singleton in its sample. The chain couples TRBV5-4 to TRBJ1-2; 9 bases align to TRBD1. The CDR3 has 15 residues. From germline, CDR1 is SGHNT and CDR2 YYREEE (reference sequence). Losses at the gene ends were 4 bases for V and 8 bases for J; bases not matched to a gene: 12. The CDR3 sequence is CASSVHGTGRSGYTF. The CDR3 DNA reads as TGTGCCAGCAGCGTGCATGGGACAGGGCGTTCCGGCTACACCTTC.

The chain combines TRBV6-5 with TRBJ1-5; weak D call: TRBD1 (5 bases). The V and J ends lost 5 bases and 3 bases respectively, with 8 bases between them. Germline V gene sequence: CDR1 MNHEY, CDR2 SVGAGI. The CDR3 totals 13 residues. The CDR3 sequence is CASSRQHNQPQHF. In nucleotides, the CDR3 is TGTGCCAGCAGTCGACAGCACAATCAGCCCCAGCATTTT.

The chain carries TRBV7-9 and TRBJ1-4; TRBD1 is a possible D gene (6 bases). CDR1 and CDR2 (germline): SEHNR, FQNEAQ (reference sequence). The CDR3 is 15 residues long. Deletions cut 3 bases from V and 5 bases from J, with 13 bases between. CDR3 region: CASSLTRGGNEKLFF. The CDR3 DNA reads TGTGCCAGCAGCTTGACTAGGGGGGGAAATGAAAAACTGTTTTTT.

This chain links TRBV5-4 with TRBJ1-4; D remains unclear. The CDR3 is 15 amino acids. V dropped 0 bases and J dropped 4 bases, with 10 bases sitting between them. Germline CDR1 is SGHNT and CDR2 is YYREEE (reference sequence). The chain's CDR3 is CASSLAGTHNEKLFF. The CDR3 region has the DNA TGTGCCAGCAGCTTGGCCGGTACTCATAATGAAAAACTGTTTTTT. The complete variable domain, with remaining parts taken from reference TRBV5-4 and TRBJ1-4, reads ETGVTQSPTHLIKTRGQQVTLRCSSQSGHNTVSWYQQALGQGPQFIFQYYREEENGRGNFPPRFSGLQFPNYSSELNVNALELDDSALYLCASSLAGTHNEKLFFGSGTQLSVL.

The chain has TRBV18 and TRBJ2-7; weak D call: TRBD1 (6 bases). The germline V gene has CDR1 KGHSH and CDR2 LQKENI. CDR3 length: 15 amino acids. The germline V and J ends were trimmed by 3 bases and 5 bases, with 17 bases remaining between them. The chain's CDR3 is CASSPRTEPTHEQYF. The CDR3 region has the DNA TGTGCCAGCTCACCTAGGACAGAACCTACCCACGAGCAGTACTTC.

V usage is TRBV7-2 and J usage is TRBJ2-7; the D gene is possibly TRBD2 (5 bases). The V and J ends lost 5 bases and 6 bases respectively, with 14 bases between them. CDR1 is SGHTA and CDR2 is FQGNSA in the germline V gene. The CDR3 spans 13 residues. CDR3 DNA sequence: TGTGCCAGCAGCCCCGTACCGGGAACCGAGCAGTACTTC. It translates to CASSPVPGTEQYF. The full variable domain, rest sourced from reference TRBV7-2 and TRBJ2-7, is GAGVSQSPSNKVTEKGKDVELRCDPISGHTALYWYRQSLGQGLEFLIYFQGNSAPDKSGLPSDRFSAERTGGSVSTLTIQRTQQEDSAVYLCASSPVPGTEQYFGPGTRLTVT.

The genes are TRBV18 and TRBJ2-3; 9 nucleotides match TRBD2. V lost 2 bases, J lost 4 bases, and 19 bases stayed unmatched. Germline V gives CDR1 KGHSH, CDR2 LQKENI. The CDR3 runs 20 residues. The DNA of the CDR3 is TGTGCCAGCTCACCATCCCGGGGTAGCGGGAGCTTTCGGAGGGCAGATACGCAGTATTTT. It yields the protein CASSPSRGSGSFRRADTQYF.

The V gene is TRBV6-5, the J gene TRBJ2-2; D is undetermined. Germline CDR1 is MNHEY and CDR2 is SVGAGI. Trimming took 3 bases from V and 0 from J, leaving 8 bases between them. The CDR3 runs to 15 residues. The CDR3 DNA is TGTGCCAGCAGTTATTTGACAACGAACACCGGGGAGCTGTTTTTT. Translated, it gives CASSYLTTNTGELFF.

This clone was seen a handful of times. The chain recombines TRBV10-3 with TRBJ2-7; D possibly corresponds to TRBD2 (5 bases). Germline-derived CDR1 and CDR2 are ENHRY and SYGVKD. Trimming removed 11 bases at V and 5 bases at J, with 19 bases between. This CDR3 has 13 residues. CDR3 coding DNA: TGTGCCCTCCGGGGTAGCGAGGTCGACGAGCAGTACTTC. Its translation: CALRGSEVDEQYF.

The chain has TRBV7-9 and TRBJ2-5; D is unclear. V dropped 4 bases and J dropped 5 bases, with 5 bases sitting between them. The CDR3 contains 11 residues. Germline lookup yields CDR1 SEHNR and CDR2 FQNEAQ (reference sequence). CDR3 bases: TGTGCCAGCAGCTCCAAGGAGACCCAGTACTTC. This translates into CASSSKETQYF.

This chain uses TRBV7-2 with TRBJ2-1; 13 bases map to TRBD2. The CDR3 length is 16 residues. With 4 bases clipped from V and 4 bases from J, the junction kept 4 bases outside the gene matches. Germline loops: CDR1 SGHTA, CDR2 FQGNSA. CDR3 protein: CASSSLGLAGYNEQFF. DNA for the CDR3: TGTGCCAGCAGCTCCCTGGGACTAGCGGGATACAATGAGCAGTTCTTC. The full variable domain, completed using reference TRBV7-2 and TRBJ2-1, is GAGVSQSPSNKVTEKGKDVELRCDPISGHTALYWYRQSLGQGLEFLIYFQGNSAPDKSGLPSDRFSAERTGGSVSTLTIQRTQQEDSAVYLCASSSLGLAGYNEQFFGPGTRLTVL.

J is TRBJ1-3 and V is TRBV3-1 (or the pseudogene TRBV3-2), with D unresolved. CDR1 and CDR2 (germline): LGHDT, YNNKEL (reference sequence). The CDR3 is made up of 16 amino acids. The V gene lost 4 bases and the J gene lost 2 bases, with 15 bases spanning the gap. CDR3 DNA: TGTGCCAGCAGCCTACGTCCGAATGGCCCTGGAAACACCATATATTTT. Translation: CASSLRPNGPGNTIYF.

The CDR3 coding sequence is TGTGCCAGCAGTTCGGACAACTATAGCAATCAGCCCCAGCATTTT. Its translation is CASSSDNYSNQPQHF. J is TRBJ1-5 and V is TRBV6-5, with D possibly being TRBD1 (5 bases). Germline V gene sequence: CDR1 MNHEY, CDR2 SVGAGI. This CDR3 comprises 15 residues. Trimming took off 4 bases at V and 0 bases at J, with 10 bases between the two ends.

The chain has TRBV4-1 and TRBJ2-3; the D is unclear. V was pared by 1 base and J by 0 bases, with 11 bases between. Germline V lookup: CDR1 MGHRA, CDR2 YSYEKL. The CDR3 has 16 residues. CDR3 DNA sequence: TGCGCCAGCAGCCAAGTTAACTCCAAGAGCACAGATACGCAGTATTTT. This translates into CASSQVNSKSTDTQYF.

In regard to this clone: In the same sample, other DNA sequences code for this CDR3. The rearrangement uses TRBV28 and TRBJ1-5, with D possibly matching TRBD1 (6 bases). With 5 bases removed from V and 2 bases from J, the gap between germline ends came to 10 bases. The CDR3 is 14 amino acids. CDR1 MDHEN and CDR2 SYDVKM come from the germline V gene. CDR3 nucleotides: TGTGCCAGCAGTACACCAGGGGGCAATCAGCCCCAGCATTTT. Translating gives CASSTPGGNQPQHF.

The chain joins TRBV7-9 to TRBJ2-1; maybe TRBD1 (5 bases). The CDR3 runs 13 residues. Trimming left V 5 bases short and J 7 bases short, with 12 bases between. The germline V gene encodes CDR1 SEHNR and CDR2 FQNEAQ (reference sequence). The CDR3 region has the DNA TGTGCCAGCAGCCAGTACCAGGGAAATGAGCAGTTCTTC. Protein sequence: CASSQYQGNEQFF. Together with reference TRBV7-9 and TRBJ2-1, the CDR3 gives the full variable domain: DTGVSQNPRHKITKRGQNVTFRCDPISEHNRLYWYRQTLGQGPEFLTYFQNEAQLEKSRLLSDRFSAERPKGSFSTLEIQRTEQGDSAMYLCASSQYQGNEQFFGPGTRLTVL.

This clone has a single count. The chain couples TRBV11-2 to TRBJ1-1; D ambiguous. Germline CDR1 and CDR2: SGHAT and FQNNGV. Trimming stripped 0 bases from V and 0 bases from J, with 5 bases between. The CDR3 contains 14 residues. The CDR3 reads CASSLDMLNTEAFF. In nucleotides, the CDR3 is TGTGCCAGCAGCTTAGATATGTTGAACACTGAAGCTTTCTTT.